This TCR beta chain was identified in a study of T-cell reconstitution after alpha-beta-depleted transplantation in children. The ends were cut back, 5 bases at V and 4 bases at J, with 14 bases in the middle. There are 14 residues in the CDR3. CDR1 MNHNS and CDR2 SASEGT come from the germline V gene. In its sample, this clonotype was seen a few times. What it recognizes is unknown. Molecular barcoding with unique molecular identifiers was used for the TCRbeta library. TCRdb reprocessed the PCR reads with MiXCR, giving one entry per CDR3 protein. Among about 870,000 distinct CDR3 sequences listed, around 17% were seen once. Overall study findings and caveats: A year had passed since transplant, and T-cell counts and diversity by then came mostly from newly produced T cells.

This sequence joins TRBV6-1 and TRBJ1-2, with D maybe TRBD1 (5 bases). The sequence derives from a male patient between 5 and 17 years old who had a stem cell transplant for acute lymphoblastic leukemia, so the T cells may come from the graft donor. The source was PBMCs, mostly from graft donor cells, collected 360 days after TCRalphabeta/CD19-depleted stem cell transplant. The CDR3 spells CASSITSGAYGYTF. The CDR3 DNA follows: TGTGCCAGCAGTATAACCTCCGGGGCCTATGGCTACACCTTC.